The 20 T cell receptor beta chains below were found in one sample sequenced in a study of T-cell memory formation after mild COVID-19. TCRdb re-derived calls from the 5' RACE reads in MiXCR, one entry per CDR3 protein. The profile shows hundreds of thousands of distinct CDR3 sequences, more than 15% of them singletons. The sequencing sample was made of PBMCs or a T cell subset sorted from them (not recorded which). The origin of the receptors is a young man who had mild COVID-19 (a few samples of this study predate the infection). Cell type and time point are not known.

In its sample, this clonotype was seen a few times. The chain has TRBV4-3 and TRBJ2-3, with D unclear. V dropped 1 base and J dropped 6 bases, with 11 bases sitting between them. The V gene's germline CDR1 is LGHNA and CDR2 YSLEER. There are 14 residues in the CDR3. CDR3 sequence reads: CASSQGPRPDTQYF. For the CDR3, the DNA is TGCGCCAGCAGCCAAGGGCCTAGGCCCGATACGCAGTATTTT.

The chain couples TRBV4-3 to TRBJ2-3; TRBD2 aligns across 13 bases. The germline V gene encodes CDR1 LGHNA and CDR2 YSLEER. Trimming removed 4 bases from V and 0 bases from J; junction bases left unmatched: 7. This CDR3 is 18 amino acids long. CDR3 in amino acids: CASSRGTSGVLSTDTQYF. For the CDR3, the DNA is TGCGCCAGCAGCCGAGGGACTAGCGGGGTACTTAGCACAGATACGCAGTATTTT.

The chain uses TRBV6-4 and TRBJ2-1; 7 bases agree with TRBD2. The CDR3 consists of 15 residues. CDR1 and CDR2 from the germline V gene are MRHNA and SNTAGT. V lost 0 bases and J lost 7; bases outside the gene matches: 6. The CDR3 spells CASSDSRRGGNEQFF. CDR3 coding DNA: TGTGCCAGCAGTGACTCTAGGAGGGGAGGGAATGAGCAGTTCTTC.

The V call is TRBV6-2 or TRBV6-3, the J call TRBJ2-3; 10 nucleotides match TRBD2. The CDR3 extends over 14 amino acids. The V segment lost 5 bases and the J segment 2 bases; nucleotides outside the gene matches: 1. The germline V gene encodes CDR1 MNHEY and CDR2 SVGEGT. CDR3 DNA: TGTGCCAGCAGTACTAGCGGGACCACAGATACGCAGTATTTT. Its protein is CASSTSGTTDTQYF.

This chain connects TRBV7-9 to TRBJ2-5; no reliable D call. Germline V gene sequence: CDR1 SEHNR, CDR2 FQNEAQ (reference sequence). CDR3 size: 14 residues. V was cut by 4 bases and J by 5 bases, with 14 bases left in between. This chain's CDR3 is CASSSANGPETQYF. CDR3 DNA: TGTGCCAGCAGCTCTGCAAACGGTCCCGAGACCCAGTACTTC.

The chain recombines TRBV12-3 or TRBV12-4 with TRBJ2-2; D might be TRBD1 (5 bases). Trimming removed 6 bases at V and 6 bases at J, with 11 bases between. This CDR3 has 13 amino acids. The CDR3 nucleotides are TGTGCCAGCAGACCTCAGGGTTCCGGGGAGCTGTTTTTT. It is translated as CASRPQGSGELFF.

This clonotype turned up a few times. J is TRBJ1-1 and V is TRBV7-2; TRBD1 matches at 12 bases. Per the germline V gene, CDR1 is SGHTA and CDR2 is FQGNSA. The CDR3 loop spans 15 amino acids. The V and J ends lost 5 bases and 4 bases, in that order; junction bases with no gene match: 5. CDR3 in DNA: TGTGCCAGCAGCACGGGACAGGGGGCGTCCACTGAAGCTTTCTTT. This encodes CASSTGQGASTEAFF.

This clonotype has at least ten counts. The V call is TRBV21-1, the J call TRBJ2-2; the DNA was not compared with TRBD1, the D call given in the table. TRBV21-1 is a recognized pseudogene. This CDR3 has 16 residues. The CDR3 DNA reads TGTGCCAGCAGCACCAGGGACAGGGGGGCCACCGGGGAGCTGTTTTTT. This codes for CASSTRDRGATGELFF.

This sequence joins TRBV5-1 and TRBJ2-3; perhaps TRBD2 as D (5 bases). Trimming took 5 bases from V and 2 from J, leaving 12 bases between them. Germline CDR1 and CDR2: SGHRS and YFSETQ. CDR3 length: 14 residues. In DNA, the CDR3 is TGCGCCAGCAGAAGAGAGGGCTTCACAGATACGCAGTATTTT. It encodes CASRREGFTDTQYF.

This clonotype turned up a few times. CDR3 nucleotides: TGTGCCAGCAGCGTCGACGGACGTCCTTTCTACGAGCAGTACTTC. Its translation is CASSVDGRPFYEQYF. The V call is TRBV7-9, the J call TRBJ2-7, with D unresolved. Per the germline V gene, CDR1 is SEHNR and CDR2 is FQNEAQ (reference sequence). V shed 5 bases and J shed 3 bases, with 17 bases lying between them. This CDR3 spans 15 amino acids.

The rearrangement uses TRBV7-2 and TRBJ1-6, with D perhaps matching TRBD1 (5 bases). V lost 5 bases to trimming and J lost 7 bases, with 12 bases between them. Germline V gives CDR1 SGHTA, CDR2 FQGNSA. This CDR3 contains 14 residues. The CDR3 spells CASSAGRENSPLHF. Here the CDR3 DNA reads TGTGCCAGCAGCGCGGGACGGGAGAATTCACCCCTCCACTTT.

J is TRBJ2-3 and V is TRBV6-6; either TRBD1 or TRBD2 may fit D (5 bases each). In germline, CDR1 is MNHNY, CDR2 SVGAGI (reference sequence). Trimming stripped 2 bases from V and 2 bases from J, with 17 bases between. This CDR3 spans 17 amino acids. The chain's CDR3 is CASSYPLREGPTDTQYF. In DNA form, the CDR3 reads TGTGCCAGCAGTTACCCCCTTCGCGAGGGGCCCACAGATACGCAGTATTTT.

V gene TRBV2 combines with J gene TRBJ2-3; D gene uncertain. Germline CDR1 reads SNHLY; CDR2 reads FYNNEI. The V end was cut by 11 bases, the J end by 9 bases, with 15 bases between. The CDR3 has 11 amino acids. This chain's CDR3 is CAGRTERTQYF. DNA for the CDR3: TGTGCCGGACGCACGGAGAGGACGCAGTATTTT.

The chain combines TRBV5-1 with TRBJ1-1; D gene uncertain. V was shortened by 4 bases and J by 1 base, with 14 bases between the two germline ends. In germline, CDR1 is SGHRS, CDR2 YFSETQ. The CDR3 spans 15 residues. This CDR3 is CASSTTPQENTEAFF. In DNA, the CDR3 is TGCGCCAGCAGCACCACCCCCCAGGAGAACACTGAAGCTTTCTTT.

V is TRBV15 and J is TRBJ1-1; TRBD1 matches at 8 bases. Looked up from germline, CDR1 is LNHNV and CDR2 is YYDKDF (reference sequence). The ends lost 3 bases at V and 0 bases at J; junction bases unmatched: 3. The CDR3 is made up of 15 amino acids. This CDR3 is CATSSGQGMNTEAFF. In nucleotides, the CDR3 is TGTGCCACCAGCAGTGGACAGGGAATGAACACTGAAGCTTTCTTT. Together with reference TRBV15 and TRBJ1-1, the CDR3 gives the full variable domain: DAMVIQNPRYQVTQFGKPVTLSCSQTLNHNVMYWYQQKSSQAPKLLFHYYDKDFNNEADTPDNFQSRRPNTSFCFLDIRSPGLGDTAMYLCATSSGQGMNTEAFFGQGTRLTVV.

The V gene is TRBV13, the J gene TRBJ1-2; TRBD1 is a possible D gene (6 bases). Germline CDR1 is PRHDT and CDR2 is FYEKMQ (reference sequence). The CDR3 is 14 residues long. Between the trimmed V and J ends, which lost 5 bases and 2 bases, there was a span of 12 bases. The CDR3 loop is CASSGVQGNYGYTF. The DNA for the CDR3 is TGTGCCAGCAGCGGGGTACAGGGAAACTATGGCTACACCTTC.

This clonotype showed up just once. The chain couples TRBV12-3 or TRBV12-4 to TRBJ2-1; 8 bases fit TRBD1. V lost 2 bases to trimming and J lost 7 bases; unmatched junction nucleotides: 7. The CDR3 runs 15 residues. CDR3 coding DNA: TGTGCCAGCAGTTTACGGCAGGGGGCCCTGAATGAGCAGTTCTTC. This encodes CASSLRQGALNEQFF.

This sequence joins TRBV6-1 and TRBJ1-2, with 9 bases matching TRBD1. Per germline, CDR1 MNHNS and CDR2 SASEGT. The CDR3 sequence is 13 residues long. V lost 2 bases to trimming and J lost 11 bases; unmatched junction nucleotides: 6. The CDR3 DNA is TGTGCCAGCAGTGAAATACAGGGGGCGAGTTACACCTTC. This gives the protein CASSEIQGASYTF.

The J gene is TRBJ2-2, the V gene TRBV9, with TRBD1 identical over 7 bases. The CDR3 consists of 14 residues. Unmatched junction bases numbered 3, after V lost 7 bases and J lost 0 bases. CDR1 is SGDLS and CDR2 is YYNGEE in the germline V gene. CDR3 coding DNA: TGTGCCAGCTGTCAGGGGGCGAACACCGGGGAGCTGTTTTTT. Its protein product is CASCQGANTGELFF. Full variable domain (missing parts from reference TRBV9 and TRBJ2-2): DSGVTQTPKHLITATGQRVTLRCSPRSGDLSVYWYQQSLDQGLQFLIQYYNGEERAKGNILERFSAQQFPDLHSELNLSSLELGDSALYFCASCQGANTGELFFGEGSRLTVL.

In its sample, this clonotype was seen once. The rearrangement uses TRBV12-3 or TRBV12-4 and TRBJ1-1; D unclear. The ends were cut back, 7 bases at V and 1 base at J, with 10 bases in the middle. The CDR3 extends over 13 amino acids. Here the CDR3 DNA reads TGTGCCAGCAACGATGGTGGGAACACTGAAGCTTTCTTT. Amino acids: CASNDGGNTEAFF.